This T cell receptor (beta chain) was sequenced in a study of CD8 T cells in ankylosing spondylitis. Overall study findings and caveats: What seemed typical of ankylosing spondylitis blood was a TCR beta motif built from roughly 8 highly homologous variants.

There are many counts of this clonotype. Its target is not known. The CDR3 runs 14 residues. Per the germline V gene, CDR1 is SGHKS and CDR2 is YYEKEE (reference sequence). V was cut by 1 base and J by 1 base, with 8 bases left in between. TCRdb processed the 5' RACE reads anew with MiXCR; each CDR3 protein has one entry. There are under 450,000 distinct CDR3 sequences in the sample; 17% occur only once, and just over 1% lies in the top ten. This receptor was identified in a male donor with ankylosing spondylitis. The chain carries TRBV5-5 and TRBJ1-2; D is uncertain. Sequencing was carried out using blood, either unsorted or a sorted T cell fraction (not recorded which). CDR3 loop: CASSLPRDNYGYTF. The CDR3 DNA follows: TGTGCCAGCAGCTTGCCGCGGGATAACTATGGCTACACCTTC. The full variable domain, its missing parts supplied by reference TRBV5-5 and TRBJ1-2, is DAGVTQSPTHLIKTRGQQVTLRCSPISGHKSVSWYQQVLGQGPQFIFQYYEKEERGRGNFPDRFSARQFPNYSSELNVNALLLGDSALYLCASSLPRDNYGYTFGSGTRLTVV.